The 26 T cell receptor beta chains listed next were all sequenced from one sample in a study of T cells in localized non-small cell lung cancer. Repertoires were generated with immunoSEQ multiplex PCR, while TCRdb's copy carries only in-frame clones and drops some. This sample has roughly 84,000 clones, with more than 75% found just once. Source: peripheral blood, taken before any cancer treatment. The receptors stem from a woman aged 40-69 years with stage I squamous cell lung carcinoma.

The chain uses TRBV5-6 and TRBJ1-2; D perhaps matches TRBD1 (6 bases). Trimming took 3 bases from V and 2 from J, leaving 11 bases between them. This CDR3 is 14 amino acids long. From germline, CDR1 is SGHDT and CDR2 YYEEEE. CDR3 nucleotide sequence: TGTGCCAGCAGCTGGAGGGACACGAACTATGGCTACACCTTC. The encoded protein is CASSWRDTNYGYTF.

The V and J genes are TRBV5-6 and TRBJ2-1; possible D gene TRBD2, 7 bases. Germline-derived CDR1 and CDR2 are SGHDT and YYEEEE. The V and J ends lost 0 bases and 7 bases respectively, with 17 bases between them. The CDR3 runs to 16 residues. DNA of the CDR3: TGTGCCAGCAGCTTGGCCTGGGGGGGCGCGGGGAATGAGCAGTTCTTC. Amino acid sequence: CASSLAWGGAGNEQFF.

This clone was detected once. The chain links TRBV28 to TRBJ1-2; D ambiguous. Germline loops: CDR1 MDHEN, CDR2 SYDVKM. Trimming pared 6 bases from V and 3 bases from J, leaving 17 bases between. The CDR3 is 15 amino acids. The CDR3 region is CASRLYLNSYYGYTF. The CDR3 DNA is TGTGCCAGCAGACTCTATTTAAACAGCTACTATGGCTACACCTTC.

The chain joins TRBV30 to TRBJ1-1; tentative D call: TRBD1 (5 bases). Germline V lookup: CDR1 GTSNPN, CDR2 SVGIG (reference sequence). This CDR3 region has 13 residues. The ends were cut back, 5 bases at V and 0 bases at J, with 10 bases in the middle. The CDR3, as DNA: TGTGCCTGGGGGGACGGCTTGAACACTGAAGCTTTCTTT. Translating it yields CAWGDGLNTEAFF.

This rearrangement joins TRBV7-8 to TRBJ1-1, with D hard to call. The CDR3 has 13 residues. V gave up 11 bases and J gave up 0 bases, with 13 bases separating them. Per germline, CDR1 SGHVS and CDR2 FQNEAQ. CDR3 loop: CAGGKGMNTEAFF. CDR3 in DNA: TGTGCCGGCGGGAAAGGGATGAACACTGAAGCTTTCTTT.

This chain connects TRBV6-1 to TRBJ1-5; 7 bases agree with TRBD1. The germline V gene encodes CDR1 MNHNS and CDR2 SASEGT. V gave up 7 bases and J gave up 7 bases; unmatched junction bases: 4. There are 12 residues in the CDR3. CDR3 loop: CASITGDQPQHF. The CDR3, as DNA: TGTGCCAGCATCACAGGGGACCAGCCCCAGCATTTT.

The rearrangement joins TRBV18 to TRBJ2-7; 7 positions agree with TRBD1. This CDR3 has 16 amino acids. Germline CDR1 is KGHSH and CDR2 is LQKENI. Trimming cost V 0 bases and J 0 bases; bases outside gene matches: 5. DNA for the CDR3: TGTGCCAGCTCACCACCGGTGACAGGGCGCTCCTACGAGCAGTACTTC. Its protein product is CASSPPVTGRSYEQYF.

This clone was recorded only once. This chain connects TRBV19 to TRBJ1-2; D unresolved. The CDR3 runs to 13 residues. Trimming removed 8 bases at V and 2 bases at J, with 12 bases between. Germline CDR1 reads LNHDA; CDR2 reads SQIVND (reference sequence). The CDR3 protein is CASGPYGNYGYTF. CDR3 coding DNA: TGTGCCAGTGGGCCATACGGGAACTATGGCTACACCTTC. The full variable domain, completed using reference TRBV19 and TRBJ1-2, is DGGITQSPKYLFRKEGQNVTLSCEQNLNHDAMYWYRQDPGQGLRLIYYSQIVNDFQKGDIAEGYSVSREKKESFPLTVTSAQKNPTAFYLCASGPYGNYGYTFGSGTRLTVV.

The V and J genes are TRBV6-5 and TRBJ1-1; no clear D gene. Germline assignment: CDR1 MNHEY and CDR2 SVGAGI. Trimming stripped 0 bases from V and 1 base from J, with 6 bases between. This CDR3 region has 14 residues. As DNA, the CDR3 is TGTGCCAGCAGTTACTCGGTCAGGAACACTGAAGCTTTCTTT. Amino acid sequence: CASSYSVRNTEAFF.

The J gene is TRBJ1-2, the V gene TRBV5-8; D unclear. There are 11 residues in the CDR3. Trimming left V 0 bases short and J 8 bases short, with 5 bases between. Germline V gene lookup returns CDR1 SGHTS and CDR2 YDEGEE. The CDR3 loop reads CASSLAGGYTF. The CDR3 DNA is TGTGCCAGCAGCTTGGCTGGCGGCTACACCTTC.

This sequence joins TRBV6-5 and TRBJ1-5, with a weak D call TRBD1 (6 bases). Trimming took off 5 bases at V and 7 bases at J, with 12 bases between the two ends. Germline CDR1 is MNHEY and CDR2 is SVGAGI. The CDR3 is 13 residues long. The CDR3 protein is CASSGNREQPQHF. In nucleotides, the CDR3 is TGTGCCAGCAGTGGGAACAGGGAGCAGCCCCAGCATTTT.

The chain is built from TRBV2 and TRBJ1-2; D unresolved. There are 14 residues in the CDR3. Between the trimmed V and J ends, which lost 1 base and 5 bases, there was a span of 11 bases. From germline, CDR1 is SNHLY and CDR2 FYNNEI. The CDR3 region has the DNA TGTGCCAGCAGTGAAGTTATGCCCGGGTATGGCTACACCTTC. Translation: CASSEVMPGYGYTF.

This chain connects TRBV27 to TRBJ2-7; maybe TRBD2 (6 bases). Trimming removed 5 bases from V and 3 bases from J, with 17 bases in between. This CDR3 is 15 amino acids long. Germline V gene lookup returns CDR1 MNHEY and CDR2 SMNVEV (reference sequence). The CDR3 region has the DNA TGTGCCAGCAGTCCCCGGAGGGGAGGATTCTACGAGCAGTACTTC. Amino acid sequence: CASSPRRGGFYEQYF.

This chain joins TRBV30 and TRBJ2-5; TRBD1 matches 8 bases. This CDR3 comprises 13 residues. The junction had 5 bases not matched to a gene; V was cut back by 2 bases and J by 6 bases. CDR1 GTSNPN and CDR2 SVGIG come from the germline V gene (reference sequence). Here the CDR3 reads CAWSRQGRQTQYF. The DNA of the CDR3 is TGTGCCTGGAGTAGACAGGGGCGGCAGACCCAGTACTTC.

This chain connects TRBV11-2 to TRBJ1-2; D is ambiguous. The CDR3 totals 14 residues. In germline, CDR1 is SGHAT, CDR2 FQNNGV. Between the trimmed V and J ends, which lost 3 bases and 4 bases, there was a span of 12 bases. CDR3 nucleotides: TGTGCCAGCAGCTTTAATGACCGTTTCTATGGCTACACCTTC. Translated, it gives CASSFNDRFYGYTF.

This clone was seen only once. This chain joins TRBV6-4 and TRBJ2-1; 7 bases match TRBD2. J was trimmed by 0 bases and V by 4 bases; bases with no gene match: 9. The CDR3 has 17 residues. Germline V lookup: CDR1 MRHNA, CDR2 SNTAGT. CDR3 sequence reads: CASSVSGGSFSYNEQFF. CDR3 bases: TGTGCCAGCAGTGTATCCGGGGGGTCGTTCTCCTACAATGAGCAGTTCTTC.

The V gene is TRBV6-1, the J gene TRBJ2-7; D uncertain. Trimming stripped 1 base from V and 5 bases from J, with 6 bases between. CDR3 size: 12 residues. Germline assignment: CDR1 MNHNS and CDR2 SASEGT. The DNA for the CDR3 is TGTGCCAGCAGTGAAGTCCCCCACGAGCAGTACTTC. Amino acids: CASSEVPHEQYF.

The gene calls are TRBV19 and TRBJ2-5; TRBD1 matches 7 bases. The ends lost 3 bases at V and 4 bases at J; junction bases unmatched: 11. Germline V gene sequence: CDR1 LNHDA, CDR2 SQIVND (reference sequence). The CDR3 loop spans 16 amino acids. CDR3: CASSMRQGYDRETQYF. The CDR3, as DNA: TGTGCCAGTAGTATGAGACAGGGCTATGACAGAGAGACCCAGTACTTC.

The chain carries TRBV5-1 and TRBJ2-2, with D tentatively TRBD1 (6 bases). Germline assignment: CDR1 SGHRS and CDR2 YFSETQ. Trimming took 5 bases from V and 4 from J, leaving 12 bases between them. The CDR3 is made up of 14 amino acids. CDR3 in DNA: TGCGCCAGCAGGGGCCAGGGGTTCACCGGGGAGCTGTTTTTT. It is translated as CASRGQGFTGELFF.

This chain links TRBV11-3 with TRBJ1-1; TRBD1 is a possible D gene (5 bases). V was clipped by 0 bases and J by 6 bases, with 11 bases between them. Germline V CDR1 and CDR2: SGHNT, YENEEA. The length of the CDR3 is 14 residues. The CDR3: CASSLDHRGAEAFF. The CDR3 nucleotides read TGTGCCAGCAGCTTAGATCACCGGGGCGCTGAAGCTTTCTTT.

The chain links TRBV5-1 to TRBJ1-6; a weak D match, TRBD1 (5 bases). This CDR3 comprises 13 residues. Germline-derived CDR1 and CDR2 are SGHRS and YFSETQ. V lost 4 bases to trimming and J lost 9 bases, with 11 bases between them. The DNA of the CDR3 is TGCGCCAGCAGCGGCGATACAGGTTCACCCCTCCACTTT. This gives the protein CASSGDTGSPLHF. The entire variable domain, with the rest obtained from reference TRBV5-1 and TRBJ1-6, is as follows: KAGVTQTPRYLIKTRGQQVTLSCSPISGHRSVSWYQQTPGQGLQFLFEYFSETQRNKGNFPGRFSGRQFSNSRSEMNVSTLELGDSALYLCASSGDTGSPLHFGNGTRLTVT.

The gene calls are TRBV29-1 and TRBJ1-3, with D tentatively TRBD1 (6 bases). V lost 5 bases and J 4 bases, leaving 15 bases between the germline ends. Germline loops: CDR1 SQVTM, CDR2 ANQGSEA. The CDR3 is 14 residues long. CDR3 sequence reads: CSVMPTGRGNTIYF. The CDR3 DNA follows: TGCAGCGTTATGCCAACAGGGAGAGGAAACACCATATATTTT. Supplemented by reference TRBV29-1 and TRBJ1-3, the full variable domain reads SAVISQKPSRDICQRGTSLTIQCQVDSQVTMMFWYRQQPGQSLTLIATANQGSEATYESGFVIDKFPISRPNLTFSTLTVSNMSPEDSSIYLCSVMPTGRGNTIYFGEGSWLTVV.

The CDR3 nucleotides read TGTGCCAGCAGCGTAGCGGCGGGAGAGAAAGAGACCCAGTACTTC. This gives the protein CASSVAAGEKETQYF. V usage is TRBV9 and J usage is TRBJ2-5; 7 nucleotides match TRBD2. J lost 3 bases, V lost 0 bases, and 5 bases had no gene match. The CDR3 has 15 amino acids. Germline CDR1 reads SGDLS; CDR2 reads YYNGEE.

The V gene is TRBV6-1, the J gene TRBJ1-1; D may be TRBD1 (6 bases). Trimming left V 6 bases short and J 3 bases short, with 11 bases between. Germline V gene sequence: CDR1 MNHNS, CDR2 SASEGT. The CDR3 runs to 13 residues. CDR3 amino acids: CASREGVYTEAFF. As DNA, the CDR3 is TGTGCCAGCAGAGAGGGGGTCTACACTGAAGCTTTCTTT.

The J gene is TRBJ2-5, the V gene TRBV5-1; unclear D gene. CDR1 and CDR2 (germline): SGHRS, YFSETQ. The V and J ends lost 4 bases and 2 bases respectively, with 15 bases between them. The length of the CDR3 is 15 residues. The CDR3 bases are TGCGCCAGCAGCCCAGCAGGTAGTCAGCAAGAGACCCAGTACTTC. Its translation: CASSPAGSQQETQYF. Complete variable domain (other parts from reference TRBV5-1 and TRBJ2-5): KAGVTQTPRYLIKTRGQQVTLSCSPISGHRSVSWYQQTPGQGLQFLFEYFSETQRNKGNFPGRFSGRQFSNSRSEMNVSTLELGDSALYLCASSPAGSQQETQYFGPGTRLLVL.

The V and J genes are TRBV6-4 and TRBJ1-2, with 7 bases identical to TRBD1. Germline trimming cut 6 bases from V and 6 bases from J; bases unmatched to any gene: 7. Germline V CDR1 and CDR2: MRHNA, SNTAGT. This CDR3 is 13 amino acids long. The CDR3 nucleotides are TGTGCCAGCAGGGATACAGGGGCCCATGGCTACACCTTC. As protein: CASRDTGAHGYTF.